Listed below are T cell receptor beta chains from one sample, sequenced in a study of blood T cell repertoires in COVID-19. Sequencing was performed with immunoSEQ multiplex PCR; in TCRdb, only in-frame clones are kept and a portion is missing. This table holds a few hundred thousand clones, over 70% found once. Sequenced input: peripheral blood. These receptors were collected from a woman older than 75 with acute or convalescent COVID-19. Both conserved end residues are part of each CDR3. A D gene is named only where the DNA matches it firmly. Only some rows state a clone size, as once, few, many or a class for expanded clones.

j_call: TRBJ1-2
v_call: TRBV4-1
clone_size: -
d_call: -
cdr3_aa: CASSPAAVLINYGYTF
cdr3_nt: TGCGCCAGCAGCCCAGCAGCGGTCCTCATTAACTATGGCTACACCTTC

j_call: TRBJ1-1
v_call: TRBV4-1
clone_size: -
d_call: -
cdr3_aa: CASSQLIPDRKRNTEAFF
cdr3_nt: TGCGCCAGCAGCCAACTCATCCCAGACAGGAAACGGAACACTGAAGCTTTCTTT

j_call: TRBJ2-5
v_call: TRBV11-3
clone_size: -
d_call: -
cdr3_aa: CASSTRGQETQYF
cdr3_nt: TGTGCCAGCAGCACCAGGGGTCAAGAGACCCAGTACTTC

j_call: TRBJ2-5
v_call: TRBV4-1
clone_size: -
d_call: -
cdr3_aa: CASSQDAQGIETQYF
cdr3_nt: TGCGCCAGCAGCCAAGATGCCCAGGGAATAGAGACCCAGTACTTC

j_call: TRBJ1-1
v_call: TRBV6-2/TRBV6-3
clone_size: -
d_call: -
cdr3_aa: CASSPATEAFF
cdr3_nt: TGTGCCAGCAGCCCGGCCACTGAAGCTTTCTTT

j_call: TRBJ2-1
v_call: TRBV7-9
clone_size: -
d_call: TRBD2
cdr3_aa: CASTGTSGGAYNEQFF
cdr3_nt: TGTGCCAGCACAGGGACTAGCGGGGGGGCCTACAATGAGCAGTTCTTC

j_call: TRBJ1-4
v_call: TRBV9
clone_size: -
d_call: TRBD1
cdr3_aa: CASSKTFGQGALANEKLFF
cdr3_nt: TGTGCCAGCAGCAAAACCTTCGGACAGGGGGCGTTGGCTAATGAAAAACTGTTTTTT

j_call: TRBJ2-2
v_call: TRBV19
clone_size: -
d_call: -
cdr3_aa: CASSIDRGAGELFF
cdr3_nt: TGTGCCAGTAGTATAGACAGGGGCGCCGGGGAGCTGTTTTTT

j_call: TRBJ2-7
v_call: TRBV5-4
clone_size: -
d_call: -
cdr3_aa: CASSLGQSLYEQYF
cdr3_nt: TGTGCCAGCAGCTTGGGACAGAGCCTTTACGAGCAGTACTTC

j_call: TRBJ2-5
v_call: TRBV5-1
clone_size: -
d_call: TRBD2
cdr3_aa: CASSLIPSGGNQETQYF
cdr3_nt: TGCGCCAGCAGCTTGATTCCTAGCGGGGGGAACCAAGAGACCCAGTACTTC

j_call: TRBJ2-1
v_call: TRBV5-1
clone_size: -
d_call: TRBD1
cdr3_aa: CASRDLTGPEQFF
cdr3_nt: TGCGCCAGCAGAGACCTGACAGGGCCTGAGCAGTTCTTC

j_call: TRBJ2-6
v_call: TRBV4-1
clone_size: -
d_call: -
cdr3_aa: CASSQRQLSGANVLTF
cdr3_nt: TGCGCCAGCAGCCAAAGACAGCTCTCTGGGGCCAACGTCCTGACTTTC

j_call: TRBJ2-3
v_call: TRBV5-6
clone_size: -
d_call: TRBD1
cdr3_aa: CASSLQGDRDTQYF
cdr3_nt: TGTGCCAGCAGCTTGCAGGGGGATAGAGATACGCAGTATTTT

j_call: TRBJ1-5
v_call: TRBV19
clone_size: -
d_call: TRBD1
cdr3_aa: CASRGQGYVPQHF
cdr3_nt: TGTGCCAGTAGGGGACAGGGTTATGTGCCCCAGCATTTT

j_call: TRBJ1-1
v_call: TRBV5-1
clone_size: -
d_call: TRBD1
cdr3_aa: CASSLGAGGYTEAFF
cdr3_nt: TGCGCCAGCAGCTTGGGGGCAGGGGGATACACTGAAGCTTTCTTT

j_call: TRBJ1-4
v_call: TRBV27
clone_size: -
d_call: -
cdr3_aa: CASSFRSTNEKLFF
cdr3_nt: TGTGCCAGCAGTTTCCGGTCAACTAATGAAAAACTGTTTTTT

j_call: TRBJ1-1
v_call: TRBV7-2
clone_size: -
d_call: -
cdr3_aa: CASTRGGLNTEVFF
cdr3_nt: TGTGCCAGCACGAGGGGGGGCTTGAACACTGAAGTTTTCTTT

j_call: TRBJ1-6
v_call: TRBV19
clone_size: -
d_call: -
cdr3_aa: CASAPDGGRSPLHF
cdr3_nt: TGTGCCAGTGCCCCGGATGGGGGGAGATCACCCCTCCACTTT

j_call: TRBJ2-7
v_call: TRBV10-1
clone_size: few
d_call: TRBD2
cdr3_aa: CATGAGIYEQYF
cdr3_nt: TGCGCCACTGGAGCGGGGATATACGAGCAGTACTTC

j_call: TRBJ1-5
v_call: TRBV6-5
clone_size: -
d_call: -
cdr3_aa: CASTSVVGNQPQHF
cdr3_nt: TGTGCCAGCACCTCGGTTGTTGGCAATCAGCCCCAGCATTTT

j_call: TRBJ2-5
v_call: TRBV28
clone_size: -
d_call: TRBD2
cdr3_aa: CASSLSLEREEETQYF
cdr3_nt: TGTGCCAGCAGTTTAAGTTTAGAGCGGGAGGAAGAGACCCAGTACTTC

j_call: TRBJ1-2
v_call: TRBV3-1/TRBV3-2
clone_size: few
d_call: -
cdr3_aa: CASSQAGVAGGYTF
cdr3_nt: TGTGCCAGCAGCCAAGCGGGGGTGGCAGGGGGCTACACCTTC

j_call: TRBJ1-5
v_call: TRBV11-3
clone_size: once
d_call: -
cdr3_aa: CASSLKEEVTEPQHF
cdr3_nt: TGTGCCAGCAGCTTAAAGGAGGAGGTGACGGAGCCCCAGCATTTT

j_call: TRBJ2-7
v_call: TRBV6-5
clone_size: -
d_call: TRBD1
cdr3_aa: CASRRTGGDEQYF
cdr3_nt: TGTGCCAGCAGGAGGACAGGGGGCGACGAGCAGTACTTC

j_call: TRBJ2-4
v_call: TRBV5-1
clone_size: -
d_call: TRBD1
cdr3_aa: CASSPGQGNIQYF
cdr3_nt: TGCGCCAGCAGCCCCGGACAGGGAAACATTCAGTACTTC

j_call: TRBJ2-7
v_call: TRBV6-6
clone_size: -
d_call: TRBD1
cdr3_aa: CASSYPNRGREQYF
cdr3_nt: TGTGCCAGCAGTTACCCGAACAGGGGGAGGGAGCAGTACTTC

j_call: TRBJ1-3
v_call: TRBV4-1
clone_size: -
d_call: -
cdr3_aa: CASSQDERTGNTIYF
cdr3_nt: TGCGCCAGCAGCCAAGATGAGCGTACTGGAAACACCATATATTTT

j_call: TRBJ2-1
v_call: TRBV20-1
clone_size: -
d_call: TRBD2
cdr3_aa: CSASERGGVDEQFF
cdr3_nt: TGCAGTGCTAGTGAGCGGGGGGGCGTAGATGAGCAGTTCTTC

j_call: TRBJ1-5
v_call: TRBV12-3/TRBV12-4
clone_size: -
d_call: -
cdr3_aa: CASSLRGGEPQHF
cdr3_nt: TGTGCCAGCAGTTTGCGGGGGGGTGAGCCCCAGCATTTT